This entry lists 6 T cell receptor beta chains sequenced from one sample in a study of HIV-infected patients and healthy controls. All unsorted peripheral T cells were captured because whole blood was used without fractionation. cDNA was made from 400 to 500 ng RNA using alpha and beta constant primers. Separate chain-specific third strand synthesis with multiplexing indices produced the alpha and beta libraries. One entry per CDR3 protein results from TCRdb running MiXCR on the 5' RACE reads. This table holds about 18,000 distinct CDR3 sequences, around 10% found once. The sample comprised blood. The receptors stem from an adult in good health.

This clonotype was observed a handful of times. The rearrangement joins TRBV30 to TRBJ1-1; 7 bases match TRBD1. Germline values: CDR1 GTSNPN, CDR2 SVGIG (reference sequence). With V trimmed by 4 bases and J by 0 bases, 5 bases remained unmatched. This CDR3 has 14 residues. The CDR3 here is CAWNLGQLNTEAFF. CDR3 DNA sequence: TGTGCCTGGAATTTGGGACAGTTGAACACTGAAGCTTTCTTT.

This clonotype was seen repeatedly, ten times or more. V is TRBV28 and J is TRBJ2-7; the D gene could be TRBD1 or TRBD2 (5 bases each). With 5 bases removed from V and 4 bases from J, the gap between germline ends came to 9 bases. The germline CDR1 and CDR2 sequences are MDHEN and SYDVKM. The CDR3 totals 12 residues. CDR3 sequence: CASSPGGYEQYF. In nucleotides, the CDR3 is TGTGCCAGCAGTCCTGGGGGATACGAGCAGTACTTC.

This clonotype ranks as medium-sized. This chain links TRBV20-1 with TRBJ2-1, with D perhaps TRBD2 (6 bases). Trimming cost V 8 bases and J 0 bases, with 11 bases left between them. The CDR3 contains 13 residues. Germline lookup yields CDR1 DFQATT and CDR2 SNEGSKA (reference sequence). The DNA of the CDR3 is TGCAGTACGGGGGTTAGCTCCTACAATGAGCAGTTCTTC. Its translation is CSTGVSSYNEQFF.

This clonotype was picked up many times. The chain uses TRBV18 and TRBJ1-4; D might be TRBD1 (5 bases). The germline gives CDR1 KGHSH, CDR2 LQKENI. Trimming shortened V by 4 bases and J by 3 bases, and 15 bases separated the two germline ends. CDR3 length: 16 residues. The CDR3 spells CASSQYVGDANEKLFF. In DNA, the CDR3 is TGTGCCAGCTCACAATACGTCGGGGACGCTAATGAAAAACTGTTTTTT.

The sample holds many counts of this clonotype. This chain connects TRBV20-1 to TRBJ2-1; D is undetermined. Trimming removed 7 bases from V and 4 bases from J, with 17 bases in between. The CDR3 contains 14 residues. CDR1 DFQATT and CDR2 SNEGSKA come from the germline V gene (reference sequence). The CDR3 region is CSVPRGGRYNEQFF. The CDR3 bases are TGCAGTGTCCCGCGCGGCGGACGGTACAATGAGCAGTTCTTC.

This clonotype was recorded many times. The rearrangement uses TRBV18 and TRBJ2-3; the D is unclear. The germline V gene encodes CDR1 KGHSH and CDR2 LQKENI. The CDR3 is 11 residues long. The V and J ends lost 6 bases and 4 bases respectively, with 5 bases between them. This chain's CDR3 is CASSTADTQYF. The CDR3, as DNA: TGTGCCAGCTCGACCGCAGATACGCAGTATTTT.